This T cell receptor beta chain was identified during a study of T-cell memory formation after mild COVID-19. Study-level results: Among contracting clones, CD4+ were mainly CM/EM and CD8+ enriched in EMRA.

In germline, CDR1 is SGHDN, CDR2 FVKESK. V shed 4 bases, J shed 6 bases, and the junction held 16 bases outside the gene matches. The length of the CDR3 is 17 residues. This clonotype was detected a few times. The antigen is undetermined. TCRdb re-called the 5' RACE reads with MiXCR, one entry per CDR3 protein. Of about 210,000 distinct CDR3 sequences listed, 27% are singletons. This chain uses TRBV14 with TRBJ2-3; 7 positions match TRBD1. The clonotype originates from an adult woman who had mild COVID-19 (a few samples of this study predate the infection). Cell type and time point are not known. What was sequenced was PBMCs or a T cell subset sorted from them (not recorded which). The CDR3 DNA follows: TGTGCCAGCAGCCCGGACCAGGGGGACGAAGGAAGGGATACGCAGTATTTT. Translation: CASSPDQGDEGRDTQYF.